Shown below are 29 T cell receptor beta chains from a single sample sequenced in a study of blood T cells in healthy people across ages. It was with a sample-barcoded 5' primer and a J-beta primer mix that a second PCR of roughly 7 to 12 cycles was run. Using its own MiXCR run on the 5' RACE reads, TCRdb lists one record per CDR3 protein. The table has approximately 830,000 distinct CDR3 sequences, approximately 67% seen once. The sequencing input was blood. These TCRs come from a man aged 25 to 40 in good health.

The rearrangement uses TRBV20-1 and TRBJ1-2; D is perhaps TRBD1 (5 bases). CDR3 length equals 13 residues. Germline CDR1 DFQATT, CDR2 SNEGSKA (reference sequence). Trimming removed 5 bases at V and 7 bases at J, with 17 bases between. This CDR3 is CSALETVIAGYTF. CDR3 sequence (DNA): TGCAGTGCTCTCGAGACAGTCATAGCTGGCTACACCTTC.

The chain recombines TRBV7-2 with TRBJ2-1, with D tentatively TRBD2 (6 bases). CDR3 size: 18 residues. Trimming removed 1 base from V and 13 bases from J, with 29 bases in between. In germline, CDR1 is SGHTA, CDR2 FQGNSA. In nucleotides, the CDR3 is TGTGCCAGCAGCTTAGTTTCTAGCTGGGGGGTGTACCAAGAGACCCAGTTCTTC. This codes for CASSLVSSWGVYQETQFF.

The chain combines TRBV28 with TRBJ2-1, with 8 positions matching TRBD1. The CDR3 extends over 15 amino acids. The ends lost 2 bases at V and 8 bases at J; junction bases unmatched: 8. Germline lookup yields CDR1 MDHEN and CDR2 SYDVKM. CDR3: CASSLSRQGWDEQFF. The DNA for the CDR3 is TGTGCCAGCAGTTTAAGCCGACAGGGGTGGGATGAGCAGTTCTTC.

This chain links TRBV12-3 or TRBV12-4 with TRBJ2-3, with D possibly TRBD1 on 7 matching bases. V gave up 5 bases and J gave up 2 bases, with 20 bases separating them. The CDR3 contains 17 residues. CDR3 bases: TGTGCCAGCAGTCAGGTCCGGGGGACAGAGAACACAGATACGCAGTATTTT. This translates into CASSQVRGTENTDTQYF.

Worth noting for this clonotype: A much larger clone sits a single nucleotide away, making a read error possible. This chain uses TRBV10-3 with TRBJ2-7, with 8 bases that match TRBD1. The CDR3 loop spans 14 amino acids. J lost 1 base, V lost 8 bases, and 7 bases had no gene match. The germline V gene has CDR1 ENHRY and CDR2 SYGVKD. The CDR3 DNA follows: TGTGCCATCGGTGGTACAGGGGGATCCTACGAGCAGTACTTC. Translation gives CAIGGTGGSYEQYF.

The chain has TRBV6-5 and TRBJ2-4; 7 bases line up with TRBD1. The DNA matches TRBJ2-7 better at its end, which makes the J call doubtful. The CDR3 length is 13 residues. Germline V gives CDR1 MNHEY, CDR2 SVGAGI. The CDR3 sequence is CASSDRVTYEQYF. The CDR3 DNA sequence: TGTGCCAGCAGTGACAGGGTTACCTACGAGCAGTACTTC.

The chain joins TRBV5-1 to TRBJ2-1, with no clear D. The CDR3 consists of 12 residues. V was trimmed by 1 base and J by 8 bases, leaving 7 bases between them. Germline-derived CDR1 and CDR2 are SGHRS and YFSETQ. The CDR3 spells CASSLNFHEQFF. DNA of the CDR3: TGCGCCAGCAGCTTGAATTTCCATGAGCAGTTCTTC.

Notes on this clonotype: One end of the junction is discordant with germline, which a read error may explain. The rearrangement joins TRBV9 to TRBJ2-3, with D possibly matching TRBD1 (5 bases). The V gene's germline CDR1 is SGDLS and CDR2 YYNGEE. The CDR3 covers 15 residues. This CDR3 is CASSVGVTTTGTQYF. DNA for the CDR3: TGTGCCAGCAGCGTAGGTGTAACTACCACAGGTACGCAGTATTTT.

In this sample, this clonotype turned up a few times. The chain carries TRBV28 and TRBJ1-2, with 7 bases fitting TRBD1. Trimming took 3 bases from V and 1 from J; bases not matched to a gene: 2. This CDR3 is built from 14 residues. Per germline, CDR1 MDHEN and CDR2 SYDVKM. The CDR3 DNA reads as TGTGCCAGCAGTTTGGGACAGAATAACTATGGCTACACCTTC. Amino acids: CASSLGQNNYGYTF.

The V call is TRBV7-9, the J call TRBJ1-1, with unresolved D. Trimming took off 1 base at V and 11 bases at J, with 8 bases between the two ends. The germline V gene encodes CDR1 SEHNR and CDR2 FQNEAQ (reference sequence). The CDR3 runs to 11 residues. The CDR3 region is CASSLEYRAFF. CDR3 nucleotides: TGTGCCAGCAGCTTAGAGTATAGGGCTTTCTTT.

In its sample, this clonotype was seen a few times. V usage is TRBV2 and J usage is TRBJ2-4; TRBD1 matches 11 bases. The J call is doubtful: the DNA matches TRBJ2-7 better. This CDR3 is 13 amino acids long. From germline, CDR1 is SNHLY and CDR2 FYNNEI. CDR3 region: CASSGTGGDEQYF. CDR3 nucleotide sequence: TGTGCCAGCAGTGGGACAGGGGGCGACGAGCAGTACTTC.

The V and J genes are TRBV20-1 and TRBJ2-7; a possible D gene is TRBD2 (5 bases). CDR3 size: 13 residues. V was trimmed by 3 bases and J by 5 bases, leaving 14 bases between them. The germline V gene has CDR1 DFQATT and CDR2 SNEGSKA (reference sequence). The CDR3 DNA is TGCAGTGCTAGCCCCCGAGCGGCCAACGAGCAGTACTTC. Protein: CSASPRAANEQYF.

The chain has TRBV20-1 and TRBJ2-2; the D gene is possibly TRBD1 (6 bases). CDR3 length: 12 residues. V dropped 5 bases and J dropped 2 bases, with 6 bases sitting between them. Germline CDR1 DFQATT, CDR2 SNEGSKA (reference sequence). The CDR3 bases are TGCAGTGCTGGGGGCAACACCGGGGAGCTGTTTTTT. This encodes CSAGGNTGELFF.

This chain connects TRBV27 to TRBJ1-4; no clear D. The CDR3 contains 14 residues. Trimming removed 5 bases at V and 0 bases at J, with 7 bases between. Germline V gene lookup returns CDR1 MNHEY and CDR2 SMNVEV (reference sequence). The CDR3 coding sequence is TGTGCCAGCAGTACGGCAGCAACTAATGAAAAACTGTTTTTT. Translated: CASSTAATNEKLFF.

On this clonotype: Since a much larger clone is just one base distant, this may be a read error. The chain has TRBV20-1 and TRBJ2-1; tentatively, D is TRBD1 or TRBD2 (8 bases each). This CDR3 region has 15 residues. Germline assignment: CDR1 DFQATT and CDR2 SNEGSKA (reference sequence). Trimming stripped 7 bases from V and 9 bases from J, with 25 bases between. This CDR3 reads CSVTGGGQERSEQFF. CDR3 nucleotides: TGCAGTGTTACGGGGGGGGGACAGGAAAGATCTGAGCAGTTCTTC.

The rearrangement joins TRBV10-3 to TRBJ1-2; 9 bases agree with TRBD1. CDR1 ENHRY and CDR2 SYGVKD come from the germline V gene. Unmatched junction bases numbered 9, after V lost 4 bases and J lost 6 bases. This CDR3 has 15 amino acids. In DNA form, the CDR3 reads TGTGCCATCAGTGCAGGCCGGGACAGGGCTCATGGCTACACCTTC. Protein: CAISAGRDRAHGYTF.

The rearrangement links TRBV7-8 to TRBJ2-7; D may be TRBD1 or TRBD2 (6 bases each). Germline CDR1 and CDR2: SGHVS and FQNEAQ. V lost 5 bases to trimming and J lost 0 bases, with 17 bases between them. The CDR3 has 16 amino acids. The CDR3 nucleotides are TGTGCCAGCAGCGGGGGAGGACAGACGTACTCCTACGAGCAGTACTTC. This gives the protein CASSGGGQTYSYEQYF. Complete variable domain (other parts from reference TRBV7-8 and TRBJ2-7): GAGVSQSPRYKVAKRGQDVALRCDPISGHVSLFWYQQALGQGPEFLTYFQNEAQLDKSGLPSDRFFAERPEGSVSTLKIQRTQQEDSAVYLCASSGGGQTYSYEQYFGPGTRLTVT.

This clonotype was counted between two and nine times. The rearrangement links TRBV25-1 to TRBJ2-5; 11 bases agree with TRBD2. The ends lost 4 bases at V and 2 bases at J; junction bases unmatched: 3. The CDR3 length is 15 residues. Per the germline V gene, CDR1 is MGHDK and CDR2 is SYGVNS. This chain's CDR3 is CASSVSSGGQETQYF. For the CDR3, the DNA is TGTGCCAGCAGTGTATCTAGCGGGGGGCAAGAGACCCAGTACTTC. Complete variable domain (other parts from reference TRBV25-1 and TRBJ2-5): EADIYQTPRYLVIGTGKKITLECSQTMGHDKMYWYQQDPGMELHLIHYSYGVNSTEKGDLSSESTVSRIRTEHFPLTLESARPSHTSQYLCASSVSSGGQETQYFGPGTRLLVL.

There are a few counts of this clonotype. J is TRBJ1-2 and V is TRBV6-1, with TRBD1 identical over 11 bases. V dropped 6 bases and J dropped 4; count of bases not matched to a gene: 16. Per germline, CDR1 MNHNS and CDR2 SASEGT. This CDR3 spans 18 amino acids. The DNA for the CDR3 is TGTGCCAGCAGCCCCTCCGGGACAGGGGGGATAAAACTCTATGGCTACACCTTC. Amino acid sequence: CASSPSGTGGIKLYGYTF.

The chain carries TRBV6-5 and TRBJ1-2; D gene uncertain. Germline CDR1 reads MNHEY; CDR2 reads SVGAGI. Trimming left V 6 bases short and J 3 bases short, with 11 bases between. CDR3 size: 13 residues. The CDR3 loop reads CASREASDYGYTF. The CDR3 DNA reads TGTGCCAGCAGGGAAGCCAGCGACTATGGCTACACCTTC.

The rearrangement joins TRBV29-1 to TRBJ1-4, with 10 nucleotides matching TRBD1. Germline V gene sequence: CDR1 SQVTM, CDR2 ANQGSEA. The CDR3 totals 13 residues. V shed 8 bases and J 8 bases; nucleotides not matched to a gene: 8. The CDR3 coding sequence is TGCAGCTGCAGGACAGGGGGGGGGGAAAAACTGTTTTTT. Amino acid sequence: CSCRTGGGEKLFF.

This clonotype has a handful of counts. J is TRBJ1-4 and V is TRBV3-1, with 10 bases matching TRBD1. The CDR3 is made up of 15 amino acids. In germline, CDR1 is LGHDT, CDR2 YNNKEL (reference sequence). The trim removed 4 bases at V and 7 bases at J, leaving 6 bases unmatched. The CDR3: CASSPGTGDSEKLFF. The CDR3 bases are TGTGCCAGCAGCCCCGGGACAGGGGATAGTGAAAAACTGTTTTTT.

The rearrangement links TRBV9 to TRBJ2-7; D is ambiguous. Germline V gene sequence: CDR1 SGDLS, CDR2 YYNGEE. Trimming removed 1 base at V and 0 bases at J, with 11 bases between. The length of the CDR3 is 15 residues. CDR3 DNA: TGTGCCAGCAGCGTACTCGACACCAGCTCCTACGAGCAGTACTTC. Its translation: CASSVLDTSSYEQYF.

This clonotype appeared a few times. This chain uses TRBV5-1 with TRBJ2-7; D not certain. V shed 3 bases and J shed 4 bases, with 14 bases lying between them. The CDR3 sequence is 14 residues long. Germline V CDR1 and CDR2: SGHRS, YFSETQ. This CDR3 is CASSSFTGGYEQYF. DNA for the CDR3: TGCGCCAGCAGCTCTTTTACGGGTGGATACGAGCAGTACTTC.

This clonotype has a single count. This chain uses TRBV5-1 with TRBJ2-5; 9 bases line up with TRBD1. The V segment lost 3 bases and the J segment 11 bases; nucleotides outside the gene matches: 11. Germline CDR1 reads SGHRS; CDR2 reads YFSETQ. CDR3 length: 14 residues. DNA of the CDR3: TGCGCCAGCAGCTGGGGACAGGGTTTGGACGGGCAGTACTTC. It specifies CASSWGQGLDGQYF. Complete variable domain (other parts from reference TRBV5-1 and TRBJ2-5): KAGVTQTPRYLIKTRGQQVTLSCSPISGHRSVSWYQQTPGQGLQFLFEYFSETQRNKGNFPGRFSGRQFSNSRSEMNVSTLELGDSALYLCASSWGQGLDGQYFGPGTRLLVL.

Points on this clonotype: One junction end disagrees with the germline gene, perhaps due to a read error. This rearrangement joins TRBV6-1 to TRBJ2-3; a weak D match, TRBD1 (6 bases). CDR3 length: 16 residues. Per germline, CDR1 MNHNS and CDR2 SASEGT. As DNA, the CDR3 is TGTGCCATCAGTGAGTCTAGGGGGATGAGCACAGATACGCAGTATTTT. Translated, it gives CAISESRGMSTDTQYF.

This chain connects TRBV10-3 to TRBJ2-5; TRBD1 is a possible D gene (6 bases). Germline CDR1 is ENHRY and CDR2 is SYGVKD. CDR3 length: 15 residues. With 0 bases removed from V and 5 bases from J, the gap between germline ends came to 13 bases. The CDR3 is CAISESRTARETQYF. The DNA of the CDR3 is TGTGCCATCAGTGAGTCTCGGACAGCTAGGGAGACCCAGTACTTC.

This chain links TRBV11-2 with TRBJ1-2; 7 bases fit TRBD1. Germline V lookup: CDR1 SGHAT, CDR2 FQNNGV. The CDR3 length is 15 residues. J lost 7 bases, V lost 5 bases, and 13 bases had no gene match. In DNA form, the CDR3 reads TGTGCCAGCAGCGCTGCCGGGACAGTGTCTGGTGGCTACACCTTC. This encodes CASSAAGTVSGGYTF.

V is TRBV7-2 and J is TRBJ2-1, with D possibly TRBD2 on 6 matching bases. This CDR3 spans 14 amino acids. Trimming removed 8 bases from V and 6 bases from J, with 17 bases in between. The germline V gene encodes CDR1 SGHTA and CDR2 FQGNSA. Here the CDR3 reads CASAEPGVFNEQFF. CDR3 DNA: TGTGCCAGCGCAGAGCCGGGGGTTTTCAATGAGCAGTTCTTC.